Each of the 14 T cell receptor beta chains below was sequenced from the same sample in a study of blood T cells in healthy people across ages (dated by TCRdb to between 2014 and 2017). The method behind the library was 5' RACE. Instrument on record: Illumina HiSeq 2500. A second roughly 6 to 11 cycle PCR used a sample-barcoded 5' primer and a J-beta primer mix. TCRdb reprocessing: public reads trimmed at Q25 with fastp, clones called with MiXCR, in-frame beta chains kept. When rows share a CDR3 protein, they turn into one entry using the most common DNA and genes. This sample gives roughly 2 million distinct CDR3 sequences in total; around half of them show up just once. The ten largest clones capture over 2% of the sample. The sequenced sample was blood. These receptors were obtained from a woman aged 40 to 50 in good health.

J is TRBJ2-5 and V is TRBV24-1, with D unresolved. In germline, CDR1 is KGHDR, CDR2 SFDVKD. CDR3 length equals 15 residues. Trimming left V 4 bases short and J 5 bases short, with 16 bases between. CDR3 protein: CATSDRGPLGETQYF. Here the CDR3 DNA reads TGTGCCACCAGTGACCGTGGACCCCTAGGGGAGACCCAGTACTTC.

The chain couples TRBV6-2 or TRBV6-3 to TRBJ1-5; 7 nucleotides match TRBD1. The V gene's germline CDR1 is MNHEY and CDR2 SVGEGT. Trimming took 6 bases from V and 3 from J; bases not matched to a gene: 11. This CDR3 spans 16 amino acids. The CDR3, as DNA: TGTGCCAGCAGCCTACGACAGGGTGGCGTCAATCAGCCCCAGCATTTT. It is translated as CASSLRQGGVNQPQHF.

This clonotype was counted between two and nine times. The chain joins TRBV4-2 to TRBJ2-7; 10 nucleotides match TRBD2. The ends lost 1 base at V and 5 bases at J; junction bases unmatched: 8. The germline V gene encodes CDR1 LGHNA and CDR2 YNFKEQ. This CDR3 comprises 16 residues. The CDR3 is CASSQGRSGGPDEQYF. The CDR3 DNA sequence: TGTGCCAGCAGCCAAGGACGTAGCGGGGGGCCGGACGAGCAGTACTTC.

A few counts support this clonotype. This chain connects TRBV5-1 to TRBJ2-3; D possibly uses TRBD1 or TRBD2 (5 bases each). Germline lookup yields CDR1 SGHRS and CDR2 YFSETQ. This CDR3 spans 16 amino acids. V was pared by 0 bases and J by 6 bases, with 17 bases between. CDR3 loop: CASSLGTGRTTDTQYF. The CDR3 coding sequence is TGCGCCAGCAGCTTGGGTACGGGACGAACGACGGATACGCAGTATTTT.

CDR3 sequence (DNA): TGTGCCAGCAGTGACAACAGGGGGCTTGGCTACACCTTC. Protein sequence: CASSDNRGLGYTF. The rearrangement uses TRBV6-4 and TRBJ1-2; 9 nucleotides line up with TRBD1. J lost 7 bases, V lost 2 bases, and 2 bases had no gene match. Germline V lookup: CDR1 MRHNA, CDR2 SNTAGT. This CDR3 contains 13 residues.

CDR3 DNA: TGTGCCAGCCGAGGTTCTAGCGGGGGAGTGCAGGGAGATACGCAGTATTTT. Amino acid sequence: CASRGSSGGVQGDTQYF. The rearrangement uses TRBV28 and TRBJ2-3; TRBD2 aligns across 10 bases. Trimming at V came to 8 bases and at J to 5 bases, leaving 16 bases not matched to a gene. Germline CDR1 and CDR2: MDHEN and SYDVKM. This CDR3 is built from 17 residues. The whole variable domain, filled in from reference TRBV28 and TRBJ2-3, reads DVKVTQSSRYLVKRTGEKVFLECVQDMDHENMFWYRQDPGLGLRLIYFSYDVKMKEKGDIPEGYSVSREKKERFSLILESASTNQTSMYLCASRGSSGGVQGDTQYFGPGTRLTVL.

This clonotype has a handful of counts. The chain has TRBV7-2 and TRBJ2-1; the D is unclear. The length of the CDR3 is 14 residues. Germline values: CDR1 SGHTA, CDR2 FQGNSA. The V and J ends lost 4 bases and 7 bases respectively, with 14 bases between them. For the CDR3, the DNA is TGTGCCAGCAGCTACAGATTTGGTCAGAATGAGCAGTTCTTC. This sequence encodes CASSYRFGQNEQFF.

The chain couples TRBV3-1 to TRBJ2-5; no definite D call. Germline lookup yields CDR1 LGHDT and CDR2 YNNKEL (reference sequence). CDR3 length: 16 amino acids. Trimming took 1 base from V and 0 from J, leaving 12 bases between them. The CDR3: CASSQGGPPDQETQYF. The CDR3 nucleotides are TGTGCCAGCAGCCAAGGTGGGCCACCCGACCAAGAGACCCAGTACTTC.

For the CDR3, the DNA is TGTGCCACCAGGACTAGCGGGGTAGAGCAGTTCTTC. This gives the protein CATRTSGVEQFF. The chain combines TRBV15 with TRBJ2-1; 11 bases align to TRBD2. Germline V lookup: CDR1 LNHNV, CDR2 YYDKDF (reference sequence). The CDR3 loop spans 12 amino acids. V lost 6 bases to trimming and J lost 10 bases; unmatched junction nucleotides: 2.

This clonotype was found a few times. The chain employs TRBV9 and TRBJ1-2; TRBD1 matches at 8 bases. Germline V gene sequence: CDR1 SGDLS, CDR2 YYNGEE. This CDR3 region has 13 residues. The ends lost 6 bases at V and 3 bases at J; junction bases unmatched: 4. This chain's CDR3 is CASTTTGDYGYTF. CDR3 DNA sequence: TGTGCCAGCACCACGACAGGGGACTATGGCTACACCTTC.

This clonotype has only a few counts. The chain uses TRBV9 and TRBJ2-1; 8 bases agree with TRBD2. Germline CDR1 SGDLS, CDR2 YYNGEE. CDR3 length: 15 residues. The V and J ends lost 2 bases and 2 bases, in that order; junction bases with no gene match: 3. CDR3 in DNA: TGTGCCAGCAGCGTTTCGGGGGGGCCCTACAATGAGCAGTTCTTC. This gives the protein CASSVSGGPYNEQFF. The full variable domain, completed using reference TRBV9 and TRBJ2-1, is DSGVTQTPKHLITATGQRVTLRCSPRSGDLSVYWYQQSLDQGLQFLIQYYNGEERAKGNILERFSAQQFPDLHSELNLSSLELGDSALYFCASSVSGGPYNEQFFGPGTRLTVL.

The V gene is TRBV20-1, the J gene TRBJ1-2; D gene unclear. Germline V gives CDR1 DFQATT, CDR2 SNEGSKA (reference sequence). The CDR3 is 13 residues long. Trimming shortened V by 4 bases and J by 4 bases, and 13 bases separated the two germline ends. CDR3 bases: TGCAGTGCTACCCCTCTAAACGGCTATGGCTACACCTTC. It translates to CSATPLNGYGYTF.

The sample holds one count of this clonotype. The CDR3 coding sequence is TGTGCCACCAGTGATCCGGGACAGGTCAATCAGCCCCAGCATTTT. It yields the protein CATSDPGQVNQPQHF. The J gene is TRBJ1-5, the V gene TRBV24-1; 8 nucleotides match TRBD1. This CDR3 has 15 residues. CDR1 is KGHDR and CDR2 is SFDVKD in the germline V gene. V lost 3 bases to trimming and J lost 3 bases; unmatched junction nucleotides: 3.

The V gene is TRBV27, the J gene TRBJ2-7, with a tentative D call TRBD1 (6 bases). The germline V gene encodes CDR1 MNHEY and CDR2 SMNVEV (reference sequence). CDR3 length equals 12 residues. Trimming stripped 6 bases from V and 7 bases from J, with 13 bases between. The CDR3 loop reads CASSTSGVEQYF. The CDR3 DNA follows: TGTGCCAGCAGCACGTCAGGGGTGGAGCAGTACTTC.